Below are 29 T cell receptor beta chains sequenced from a single sample in a study of CD8+ T cells in alopecia areata. The treatment: oral pan-JAK inhibitor, 5-10 mg twice daily. RNA extraction was followed by reverse transcription into cDNA, which acted as the sequencing template. Clones were read by immunoSEQ multiplex PCR, and TCRdb kept only the in-frame ones, dropping some. The table records 95,000 to 100,000 clones, more than 55% of them present only once. Source: CD8+ T cells sorted from blood, taken at week 4, from a patient treated with tofacitinib. These receptors were taken from a human donor with alopecia areata.

The V call is TRBV4-3, the J call TRBJ2-2; D gene unclear. The V and J ends lost 0 bases and 6 bases respectively, with 8 bases between them. This CDR3 has 14 amino acids. Germline lookup yields CDR1 LGHNA and CDR2 YSLEER. The CDR3 nucleotides are TGCGCCAGCAGCCAAGATAGGGTCCCCGGGGAGCTGTTTTTT. It codes for CASSQDRVPGELFF.

This chain uses TRBV6-5 with TRBJ2-3; 8 bases line up with TRBD2. The CDR3 spans 16 residues. CDR1 MNHEY and CDR2 SVGAGI come from the germline V gene. The ends lost 2 bases at V and 6 bases at J; junction bases unmatched: 10. The CDR3 DNA is TGTGCCAGCAGTTACGGCGGAGGCGGGAGGCGGGATACGCAGTATTTT. Amino acids: CASSYGGGGRRDTQYF.

This chain joins TRBV13 and TRBJ2-3, with D unclear. This CDR3 is 13 amino acids long. Germline CDR1 PRHDT, CDR2 FYEKMQ (reference sequence). V was pared by 7 bases and J by 2 bases, with 10 bases between. As DNA, the CDR3 is TGTGCCAGCAAGGAAGGGTCCACAGATACGCAGTATTTT. Its translation: CASKEGSTDTQYF.

In its sample, this clone was seen a few times. The chain links TRBV29-1 to TRBJ2-7; D is possibly TRBD1 (6 bases). Germline CDR1 and CDR2: SQVTM and ANQGSEA. V was clipped by 7 bases and J by 5 bases, with 12 bases between them. The CDR3 is made up of 11 amino acids. CDR3 bases: TGCAGCGCTGGTGGGGGCGACGAGCAGTACTTC. This translates into CSAGGGDEQYF.

This chain links TRBV6-5 with TRBJ2-1; 7 nucleotides line up with TRBD2. This CDR3 has 16 amino acids. Germline CDR1 is MNHEY and CDR2 is SVGAGI. Trimming cost V 0 bases and J 7 bases; bases outside gene matches: 9. The DNA of the CDR3 is TGTGCCAGCAGTTACTCATTCTTTGGGGGGGATAATGAGCAGTTCTTC. Amino acid sequence: CASSYSFFGGDNEQFF.

The chain couples TRBV30 to TRBJ2-7; 10 nucleotides agree with TRBD1. The germline CDR1 and CDR2 sequences are GTSNPN and SVGIG (reference sequence). The CDR3 has 14 residues. The junction had 8 bases not matched to a gene; V was cut back by 4 bases and J by 5 bases. This chain's CDR3 is CAWTTGTGVHEQYF. The CDR3, as DNA: TGTGCCTGGACCACCGGGACAGGGGTACACGAGCAGTACTTC.

V and J are TRBV27 and TRBJ2-7; the D gene is possibly TRBD1 (6 bases). V lost 5 bases, J lost 0 bases, and 17 bases lay in between. This CDR3 region has 16 residues. Germline V lookup: CDR1 MNHEY, CDR2 SMNVEV (reference sequence). The CDR3 sequence: CASSPTQGLSSYEQYF. The CDR3 region has the DNA TGTGCCAGCAGTCCCACACAGGGTTTAAGCTCCTACGAGCAGTACTTC.

The chain joins TRBV19 to TRBJ2-1; unclear D gene. Deletions cut 3 bases from V and 9 bases from J, with 9 bases between. Germline lookup yields CDR1 LNHDA and CDR2 SQIVND (reference sequence). This CDR3 region has 12 residues. Here the CDR3 DNA reads TGTGCCAGTAGTATTATAACGGGTGAGCAGTTCTTC. It specifies CASSIITGEQFF.

The chain couples TRBV18 to TRBJ2-5; D remains ambiguous. This CDR3 comprises 12 residues. V lost 3 bases and J 5 bases, leaving 7 bases between the germline ends. CDR1 and CDR2 from the germline V gene are KGHSH and LQKENI. This CDR3 reads CASSPARETQYF. CDR3 nucleotides: TGTGCCAGCTCACCGGCCCGGGAGACCCAGTACTTC.

The chain couples TRBV5-1 to TRBJ2-7; 10 bases agree with TRBD1. Trimming removed 4 bases from V and 7 bases from J; junction bases left unmatched: 11. Germline V lookup: CDR1 SGHRS, CDR2 YFSETQ. This CDR3 is 15 amino acids long. CDR3 region: CASSTGTGENPEQYF. The CDR3 DNA sequence: TGCGCCAGCAGCACGGGGACAGGGGAGAATCCGGAGCAGTACTTC.

The V call is TRBV2, the J call TRBJ2-1; 8 bases are shared with TRBD1. With V trimmed by 6 bases and J by 13 bases, 8 bases remained unmatched. The germline V gene has CDR1 SNHLY and CDR2 FYNNEI. This CDR3 has 12 amino acids. For the CDR3, the DNA is TGTGCCAGCAGCGATGACAGGGGATACCAGTTCTTC. It yields the protein CASSDDRGYQFF.

This clone has more than one count but fewer than ten. The rearrangement links TRBV10-3 to TRBJ1-2, with D possibly TRBD1 on 6 matching bases. The CDR3 runs to 14 residues. V shed 3 bases and J shed 8 bases, with 16 bases lying between them. Germline V CDR1 and CDR2: ENHRY, SYGVKD. CDR3 DNA: TGTGCCATCAGTGATGTTGGGGGCTCAAAAGGCTACACCTTC. Its translation: CAISDVGGSKGYTF.

The V gene is TRBV5-1, the J gene TRBJ2-5; D may be TRBD1 or TRBD2 (6 bases each). CDR3 length: 15 residues. CDR1 and CDR2 (germline): SGHRS, YFSETQ. The V gene lost 0 bases and the J gene lost 5 bases, with 14 bases spanning the gap. CDR3 bases: TGCGCCAGCAGCTTGGCCGGGGGCGCAAGGGAGACCCAGTACTTC. The encoded protein is CASSLAGGARETQYF.

The V gene is TRBV4-1, the J gene TRBJ2-7; D unresolved. Germline CDR1 reads MGHRA; CDR2 reads YSYEKL. The CDR3 covers 14 residues. Trimming pared 2 bases from V and 3 bases from J, leaving 11 bases between. In nucleotides, the CDR3 is TGCGCCAGCAGCCAAAAGGTTGGGATCTACGAGCAGTACTTC. Protein product: CASSQKVGIYEQYF.

This clone was observed a handful of times. The chain has TRBV7-9 and TRBJ2-5, with D uncertain. Germline CDR1 is SEHNR and CDR2 is FQNEAQ (reference sequence). V was clipped by 0 bases and J by 5 bases, with 10 bases between them. The CDR3 is made up of 14 amino acids. The CDR3 protein is CASSLAGPEETQYF. The CDR3 DNA sequence: TGTGCCAGCAGCTTAGCCGGACCCGAGGAGACCCAGTACTTC.

V usage is TRBV30 and J usage is TRBJ2-7; TRBD1 is a possible D gene (6 bases). Germline V lookup: CDR1 GTSNPN, CDR2 SVGIG (reference sequence). The V gene lost 1 base and the J gene lost 6 bases, with 16 bases spanning the gap. The CDR3 runs 14 residues. The CDR3 DNA reads as TGTGCCTGGAGTGAACAGGGAGAATCCCTCGAGCAGTACTTC. Encoded protein: CAWSEQGESLEQYF.

J is TRBJ2-1 and V is TRBV10-3, with TRBD1 matching over 9 bases. Trimming cost V 10 bases and J 7 bases; bases outside gene matches: 20. The CDR3 has 17 amino acids. CDR1 is ENHRY and CDR2 is SYGVKD in the germline V gene. CDR3 sequence (DNA): TGTGCCACCCTTGCCGGGACAGGGTGGGTCTTTCCGAATGAGCAGTTCTTC. Translated: CATLAGTGWVFPNEQFF.

The chain links TRBV30 to TRBJ1-2, with 8 bases aligning to TRBD1. Trimming cost V 8 bases and J 8 bases; bases outside gene matches: 13. Per germline, CDR1 GTSNPN and CDR2 SVGIG (reference sequence). The CDR3 consists of 13 residues. CDR3 DNA sequence: TGTGCCGGCGACAGGGGATCTTCTGAAGGCTACACCTTC. It translates to CAGDRGSSEGYTF. Complete variable domain (other parts from reference TRBV30 and TRBJ1-2): SQTIHQWPATLVQPVGSPLSLECTVEGTSNPNLYWYRQAAGRGLQLLFYSVGIGQISSEVPQNLSASRPQDRQFILSSKKLLLSDSGFYLCAGDRGSSEGYTFGSGTRLTVV.

V and J are TRBV2 and TRBJ2-7; the match to TRBD1 covers 7 bases. V lost 5 bases and J lost 0; bases outside the gene matches: 4. This CDR3 is built from 14 residues. Germline CDR1 reads SNHLY; CDR2 reads FYNNEI. Here the CDR3 reads CASSPTGISYEQYF. In nucleotides, the CDR3 is TGTGCCAGCAGTCCGACAGGGATCTCCTACGAGCAGTACTTC.

This rearrangement joins TRBV7-9 to TRBJ1-1; possible D gene TRBD1, 6 bases. The CDR3 runs 15 residues. In germline, CDR1 is SEHNR, CDR2 FQNEAQ (reference sequence). Trimming removed 5 bases at V and 11 bases at J, with 24 bases between. The CDR3 DNA sequence: TGTGCCAGCAGCCCCTACCCCGACAGGTTGGGTGGGGCTTTCTTT. Translation gives CASSPYPDRLGGAFF.

This sequence joins TRBV29-1 and TRBJ2-7, with D possibly being TRBD1 (6 bases). Trimming shortened V by 6 bases and J by 2 bases, and 11 bases separated the two germline ends. Per the germline V gene, CDR1 is SQVTM and CDR2 is ANQGSEA. CDR3 length: 12 residues. The CDR3 coding sequence is TGCAGCGTCTTCCGGGACACCTACGAGCAGTACTTC. Translated: CSVFRDTYEQYF.

The chain combines TRBV27 with TRBJ1-2; the match to TRBD1 covers 8 bases. Unmatched junction bases numbered 9, after V lost 3 bases and J lost 3 bases. Germline CDR1 reads MNHEY; CDR2 reads SMNVEV (reference sequence). CDR3 length: 16 residues. The CDR3 DNA reads TGTGCCAGCAGTTTTTCCCCAGGGGGCCGTGACTATGGCTACACCTTC. Protein: CASSFSPGGRDYGYTF.

The V call is TRBV5-6, the J call TRBJ2-3, with TRBD1 matching 8 bases. The CDR3 is made up of 15 amino acids. Germline-derived CDR1 and CDR2 are SGHDT and YYEEEE. The J segment lost 2 bases and the V segment lost 6 bases, leaving 8 bases of the junction unmatched. The DNA for the CDR3 is TGTGCCAGCATCGCAAGACAGGGGCTCACAGATACGCAGTATTTT. Translated: CASIARQGLTDTQYF.

This clone showed up just once. The rearrangement uses TRBV9 and TRBJ2-2; D ambiguous. V was pared by 4 bases and J by 5 bases, with 9 bases between. Germline CDR1 reads SGDLS; CDR2 reads YYNGEE. The CDR3 covers 13 residues. The chain's CDR3 is CASSLTTTGELFF. In DNA form, the CDR3 reads TGTGCCAGCAGCCTCACCACGACCGGGGAGCTGTTTTTT.

This clone was recorded a few times. V gene TRBV5-1 combines with J gene TRBJ2-5; D may be TRBD1 (6 bases). The CDR3 totals 15 residues. Germline V lookup: CDR1 SGHRS, CDR2 YFSETQ. V lost 3 bases, J lost 2 bases, and 14 bases lay in between. The CDR3 region is CASSYSGTPQETQYF. Written as DNA, the CDR3 is TGCGCCAGCAGCTACTCCGGGACACCACAAGAGACCCAGTACTTC. Full variable domain (missing parts from reference TRBV5-1 and TRBJ2-5): KAGVTQTPRYLIKTRGQQVTLSCSPISGHRSVSWYQQTPGQGLQFLFEYFSETQRNKGNFPGRFSGRQFSNSRSEMNVSTLELGDSALYLCASSYSGTPQETQYFGPGTRLLVL.

This clone appeared a single time. The genes are TRBV2 and TRBJ2-5, with 10 bases that match TRBD2. The CDR3 runs 15 residues. Germline V gene lookup returns CDR1 SNHLY and CDR2 FYNNEI. The ends lost 4 bases at V and 5 bases at J; junction bases unmatched: 7. CDR3 residues: CASSGTAGGPETQYF. The CDR3 coding sequence is TGTGCCAGCAGTGGGACAGCGGGAGGGCCTGAGACCCAGTACTTC.

The gene calls are TRBV7-9 and TRBJ2-5, with TRBD1 as a possible D gene (5 bases). The V end was cut by 2 bases, the J end by 2 bases, with 12 bases between. The CDR3 extends over 15 amino acids. CDR1 and CDR2 (germline): SEHNR, FQNEAQ (reference sequence). This CDR3 reads CASSLLGREQETQYF. CDR3 DNA: TGTGCCAGCAGCTTATTAGGCAGGGAACAAGAGACCCAGTACTTC.

Worth noting for this clone: Germline is not matched at one junction end, which may reflect a read error. This chain connects TRBV10-3 to TRBJ1-2; D is undetermined. This CDR3 comprises 15 residues. Germline CDR1 and CDR2: ENHRY and SYGVKD. CDR3 in amino acids: CASSYSTSPNYGYTF. CDR3 DNA: TGTGCCAGCAGTTACTCGACGAGTCCTAACTATGGCTACACCTTC.

This clone was detected once. This chain links TRBV21-1 with TRBJ1-2. TRBV21-1 is recorded as a pseudogene. This CDR3 has 14 amino acids. This CDR3 reads CASSKGRWGYGYTF. The CDR3 DNA reads as TGTGCCAGCAGCAAAGGTCGTTGGGGATATGGCTACACCTTC.